This T cell receptor beta chain was captured in a study of technical replicates of blood from several donors. In its sample, this clone was seen once. Some clones are missing from TCRdb's copy, which holds only in-frame ones; the method was immunoSEQ multiplex PCR. Of just over 95,000 clones in the sample, about 95% were seen once. Germline-derived CDR1 and CDR2 are MGHRA and YSYEKL. V gave up 3 bases and J gave up 8 bases; unmatched junction bases: 20. This CDR3 region has 20 residues. This clonotype originated in a human donor in good health. This sequence joins TRBV4-1 and TRBJ2-1, with TRBD2 matching 12 bases. The sequencing sample was made of T cells isolated from PBMCs. CDR3 nucleotide sequence: TGCGCCAGCAGCCACCAAGGACTAGCGGGAAACACCGTCGGGGCTCATGAGCAGTTCTTC. Residues: CASSHQGLAGNTVGAHEQFF.